A single sample is the source of the 11 T cell receptor beta chains below, sequenced in a study of blood T cell repertoires in COVID-19. Some clones are missing from TCRdb's copy, which holds only in-frame ones; the method was immunoSEQ multiplex PCR. The sample records approximately 75,000 clones, approximately 84% being singletons. Sequenced input: peripheral blood. The source of these receptors is a man aged 50 to 60 with COVID-19, enrolled during active disease.

The chain couples TRBV6-5 to TRBJ2-2; 9 bases align to TRBD1. Per the germline V gene, CDR1 is MNHEY and CDR2 is SVGAGI. V shed 5 bases, J shed 6 bases, and the junction held 1 base outside the gene matches. This CDR3 has 13 amino acids. The CDR3 here is CASSRDRAGELFF. In nucleotides, the CDR3 is TGTGCCAGCAGTCGGGACAGGGCCGGGGAGCTGTTTTTT.

This clone was seen a few times. CDR3 residues: CASRPPEWSNQPQHF. As DNA, the CDR3 is TGTGCCAGCAGGCCCCCCGAGTGGAGCAATCAGCCCCAGCATTTT. The V and J genes are TRBV28 and TRBJ1-5; D gene ambiguous. Trimming left V 6 bases short and J 1 base short, with 13 bases between. This CDR3 spans 15 amino acids. Germline assignment: CDR1 MDHEN and CDR2 SYDVKM.

V is TRBV28 and J is TRBJ2-3, with 7 bases lining up with TRBD1. Trimming cost V 5 bases and J 0 bases; bases outside gene matches: 8. The CDR3 runs to 16 residues. Germline-derived CDR1 and CDR2 are MDHEN and SYDVKM. CDR3 DNA sequence: TGTGCCAGCAGTACGGACCGGGACAGTAGCACAGATACGCAGTATTTT. Residues: CASSTDRDSSTDTQYF.

V gene TRBV20-1 combines with J gene TRBJ2-3, with 7 nucleotides matching TRBD2. The CDR3 contains 15 residues. Germline trimming cut 3 bases from V and 4 bases from J; bases unmatched to any gene: 10. CDR1 and CDR2 from the germline V gene are DFQATT and SNEGSKA (reference sequence). CDR3 coding DNA: TGCAGTGCTAGTTTTCGGGAGGCCCGCTCAGATACGCAGTATTTT. This translates into CSASFREARSDTQYF.

This clone was recorded at least ten times. The V and J genes are TRBV7-8 and TRBJ1-1; TRBD1 might be the D (6 bases). CDR3 length: 13 amino acids. Per the germline V gene, CDR1 is SGHVS and CDR2 is FQNEAQ. V shed 7 bases and J shed 0 bases, with 9 bases lying between them. The DNA for the CDR3 is TGTGCCAGCATCGACAGGATGAACACTGAAGCTTTCTTT. Protein sequence: CASIDRMNTEAFF.

The chain is built from TRBV30 and TRBJ1-5; D gene uncertain. Looked up from germline, CDR1 is GTSNPN and CDR2 is SVGIG (reference sequence). Trimming took off 2 bases at V and 1 base at J, with 12 bases between the two ends. The CDR3 spans 15 residues. CDR3 in DNA: TGTGCCTGGAGTCCGAGACACATGAGCAATCAGCCCCAGCATTTT. Translating it yields CAWSPRHMSNQPQHF.

This clone appeared once. The chain uses TRBV6-5 and TRBJ1-1, with 11 bases fitting TRBD1. CDR3 size: 15 residues. V lost 5 bases and J lost 4; bases outside the gene matches: 6. Germline V gene lookup returns CDR1 MNHEY and CDR2 SVGAGI. This CDR3 is CASSPPGTGGTEAFF. CDR3 nucleotides: TGTGCCAGCAGTCCGCCCGGGACAGGGGGCACTGAAGCTTTCTTT.

The chain employs TRBV27 and TRBJ2-3, with 8 bases matching TRBD1. Losses at the gene ends were 7 bases for V and 7 bases for J; bases not matched to a gene: 13. The CDR3 covers 15 residues. Germline V lookup: CDR1 MNHEY, CDR2 SMNVEV (reference sequence). Written as DNA, the CDR3 is TGTGCCAGCACTAATACCGGGACAGGCGTATATACGCAGTATTTT. This sequence encodes CASTNTGTGVYTQYF.

A single count supports this clone. This chain uses TRBV24-1 with TRBJ2-1; D possibly corresponds to TRBD1 (6 bases). Between the trimmed V and J ends, which lost 5 bases and 4 bases, there was a span of 17 bases. Germline assignment: CDR1 KGHDR and CDR2 SFDVKD. There are 16 residues in the CDR3. CDR3 bases: TGTGCCACCAGTGCCCAGACTGGGACACCATACAATGAGCAGTTCTTC. Its translation is CATSAQTGTPYNEQFF.

The V and J genes are TRBV2 and TRBJ2-1; tentatively, D is TRBD2 (7 bases). This CDR3 contains 15 residues. V was clipped by 1 base and J by 11 bases, with 18 bases between them. Per germline, CDR1 SNHLY and CDR2 FYNNEI. The CDR3 DNA follows: TGTGCCAGCAGTGAAGACGGACGGGCCGGGGGGCAGCAGTTCTTC. This encodes CASSEDGRAGGQQFF.

This clone has a handful of counts. The CDR3 nucleotides are TGTGCCAGCTCACCACCGGGACAGGGGGTCTATGGCTACACCTTC. It encodes CASSPPGQGVYGYTF. The chain links TRBV18 to TRBJ1-2, with TRBD1 matching 11 bases. CDR3 length: 15 residues. CDR1 is KGHSH, CDR2 LQKENI, per germline. V shed 0 bases and J 4 bases; nucleotides not matched to a gene: 1.